This TCR beta chain is drawn from a study of cytomegalovirus exposure and HLA in healthy donors. Study outcomes and limitations: There were a few CMV-associated chains whose specificity for CMV antigens was confirmed in vitro. Researchers reported in a later analysis that a missense DCLRE1C variant was tied to TCR beta V- and J-gene trimming. A later analysis revealed that TCR association rates differed between HLA loci, peaking at DRB1 and bottoming out at HLA-C.

V shed 6 bases, J shed 6 bases, and the junction held 6 bases outside the gene matches. Germline loops: CDR1 SNHLY, CDR2 FYNNEI. CDR3 size: 14 residues. Researchers ran the PCR with 60 Vbeta and 13 Jbeta primers. TCRdb's copy holds only in-frame clones and misses some; the assay was immunoSEQ multiplex PCR. The top ten clones hold more than 9.5% of a sample with over 120,000 clones, about 80% of them seen once. This cohort consisted of healthy bone marrow donors. Notes on this clone: Its matching antigen is unknown.

Material: PBMCs. The chain joins TRBV2 to TRBJ1-1; 11 nucleotides line up with TRBD1. The receptor was derived from a woman aged 55 to 70 in good health and CMV-seropositive. The CDR3 spells CASRARDRGAEAFF. The CDR3 nucleotides are TGTGCCAGCAGGGCCAGGGACAGGGGGGCTGAAGCTTTCTTT.